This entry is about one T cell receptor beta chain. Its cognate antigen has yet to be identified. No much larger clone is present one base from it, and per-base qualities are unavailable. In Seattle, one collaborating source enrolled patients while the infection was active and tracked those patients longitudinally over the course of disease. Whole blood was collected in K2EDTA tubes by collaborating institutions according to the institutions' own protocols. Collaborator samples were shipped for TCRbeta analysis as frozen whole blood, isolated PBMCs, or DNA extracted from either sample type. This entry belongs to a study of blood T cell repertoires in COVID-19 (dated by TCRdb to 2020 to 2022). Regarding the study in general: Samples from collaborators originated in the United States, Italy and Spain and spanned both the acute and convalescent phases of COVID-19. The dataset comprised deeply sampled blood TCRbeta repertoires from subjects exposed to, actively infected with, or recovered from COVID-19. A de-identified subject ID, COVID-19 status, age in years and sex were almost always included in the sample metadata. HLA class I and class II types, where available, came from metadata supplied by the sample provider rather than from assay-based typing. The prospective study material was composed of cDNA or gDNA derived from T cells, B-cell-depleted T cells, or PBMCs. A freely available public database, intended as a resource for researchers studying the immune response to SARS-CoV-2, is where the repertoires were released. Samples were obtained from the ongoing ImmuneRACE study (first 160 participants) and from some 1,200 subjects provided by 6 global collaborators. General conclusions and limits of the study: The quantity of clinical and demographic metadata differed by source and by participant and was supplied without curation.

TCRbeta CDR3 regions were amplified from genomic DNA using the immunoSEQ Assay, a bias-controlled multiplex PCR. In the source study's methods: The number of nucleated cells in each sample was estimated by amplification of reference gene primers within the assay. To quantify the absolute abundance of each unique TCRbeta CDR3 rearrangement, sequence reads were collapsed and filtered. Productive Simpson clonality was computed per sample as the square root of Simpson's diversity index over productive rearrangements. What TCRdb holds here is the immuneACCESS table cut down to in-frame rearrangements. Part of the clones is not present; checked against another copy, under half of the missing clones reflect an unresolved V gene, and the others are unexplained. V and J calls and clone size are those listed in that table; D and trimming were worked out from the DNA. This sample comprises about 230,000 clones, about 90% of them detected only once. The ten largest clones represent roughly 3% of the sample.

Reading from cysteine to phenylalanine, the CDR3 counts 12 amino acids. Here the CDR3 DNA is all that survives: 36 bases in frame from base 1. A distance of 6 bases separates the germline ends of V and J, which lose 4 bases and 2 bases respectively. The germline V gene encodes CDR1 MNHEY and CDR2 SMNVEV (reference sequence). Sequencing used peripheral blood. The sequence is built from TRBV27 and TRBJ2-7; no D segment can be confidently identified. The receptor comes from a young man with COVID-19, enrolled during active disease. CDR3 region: CASSSSPYEQYF. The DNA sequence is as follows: TGTGCCAGCAGTTCTTCCCCCTACGAGCAGTACTTC.